The sample holds many counts of the clone carrying this TCR beta chain. The antigen remains undetermined. Libraries were prepared by immunoSEQ multiplex PCR; TCRdb keeps only in-frame clonotypes and omits some of them. Sampling found tens of thousands of clones, none seen once. This specimen belongs to a study of T cell clonality in common variable immunodeficiency. The study, taken as a whole, reports: Links between repertoire features and CVID complications were heterogeneity-limited. What drives increased CVID clonality needs T cell subpopulation sequencing. CVID subjects shared fewer TCRbeta clones than healthy controls did. CVID subjects had higher TCRbeta clonality than healthy controls, most marked in about a third.

Sequencing was done on a sample of peripheral blood mononuclear cells. The receptor was isolated from a person aged 18-69 years in good health.

CDR3 residues: CASSFDVGLGTQYF. The DNA read from the CDR3 is TGTGCCAGCAGCTTTGATGTGGGACTGGGGACC. The chain has TRBV5-6 and TRBJ2-5; tentative D call: TRBD2 (6 bases). The DNA ends 3 residues before the CDR3 does, and the rest of the CDR3 is filled in from the germline J gene. This CDR3 contains 14 residues. The germline V and J ends were trimmed by 2 bases and 7 bases, with 15 bases remaining between them. Germline CDR1 SGHDT, CDR2 YYEEEE. The variable domain in full, with the rest retrieved from reference TRBV5-6 and TRBJ2-5, is DAGVTQSPTHLIKTRGQQVTLRCSPKSGHDTVSWYQQALGQGPQFIFQYYEEEERQRGNFPDRFSGHQFPNYSSELNVNALLLGDSALYLCASSFDVGLGTQYFGPGTRLLVL.